Listed below are T cell receptor beta chains from one sample, sequenced in a study of hypomethylating agent response in myelodysplastic syndrome. The data were produced by immunoSEQ multiplex PCR, yet TCRdb's version contains in-frame clones alone and is incomplete. The sample yields approximately 1,000 clones, roughly 77% seen once. The sequenced sample was bone marrow, obtained before or after starting hypomethylating agent treatment for myelodysplastic syndrome (not recorded which). The receptor set was obtained from a human donor with myelodysplastic syndrome. Both conserved end residues are trimmed from each CDR3.

TRBV28	TRBJ1-4	ASSLGRDPEGKLF
TRBV27	TRBJ1-1	ASSRDRGNTEAF
TRBV30	TRBJ2-7	AWSDQGEQY
TRBV5-1	TRBJ1-2	ASSSTGTGAAYGYT
TRBV11-2	TRBJ2-7	ASSLGQGSKQY
TRBV9	TRBJ2-2	ASSTPGLAATGELF
TRBV30	TRBJ2-3	AWIQGSTDTQY
TRBV6-6	TRBJ2-3	ASTRERTDTQY
TRBV9	TRBJ2-5	ASSVVDRFRATQY
TRBV5-4	TRBJ2-5	ASSSGTSGKETQY
TRBV6-5	TRBJ2-3	ASSYSTGVIYTQY
TRBV5-3	TRBJ2-1	AGQREYNEQF
TRBV5-4	TRBJ2-3	ASSFMLAGGTDTQY
TRBV6-1	TRBJ2-2	ASSEGILAATGNTGELF
TRBV5-1	TRBJ2-7	ASSWDAGTAYEQY
TRBV9	TRBJ1-2	ASSVGVNYGYT
TRBV11-1	TRBJ2-1	ASGTYYNEQF
TRBV18	TRBJ1-4	ASSPGTDEKLF
TRBV7-9	TRBJ2-1	ASSLALAGTYNEQF
TRBV6-5	TRBJ1-5	ASSPREGGNQPQH
TRBV27	TRBJ2-3	ASSPLTPPTQY
TRBV27	TRBJ1-6	ASSSPSRGGVNSPLH
TRBV5-1	TRBJ1-2	ASSFRDRDGYT